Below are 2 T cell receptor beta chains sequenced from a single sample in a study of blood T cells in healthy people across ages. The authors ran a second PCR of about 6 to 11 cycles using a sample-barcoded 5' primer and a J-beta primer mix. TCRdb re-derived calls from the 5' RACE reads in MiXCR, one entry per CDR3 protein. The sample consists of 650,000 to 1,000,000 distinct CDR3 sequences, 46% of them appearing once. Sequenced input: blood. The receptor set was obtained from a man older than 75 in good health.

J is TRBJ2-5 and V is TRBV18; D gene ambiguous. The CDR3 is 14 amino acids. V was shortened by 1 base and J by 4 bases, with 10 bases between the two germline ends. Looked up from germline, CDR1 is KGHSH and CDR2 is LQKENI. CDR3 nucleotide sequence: TGTGCCAGCTCACCACGGTCAGGCCGAGAGACCCAGTACTTC. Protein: CASSPRSGRETQYF.

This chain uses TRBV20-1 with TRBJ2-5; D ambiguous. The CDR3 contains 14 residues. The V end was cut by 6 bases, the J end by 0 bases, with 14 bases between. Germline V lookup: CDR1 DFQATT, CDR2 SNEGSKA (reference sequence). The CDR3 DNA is TGCAGTGCCTCAAGCGTGGTAAACCAAGAGACCCAGTACTTC. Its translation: CSASSVVNQETQYF.